Reported below is one TCR beta chain. What it binds is unknown. The donors gave bone marrow, and they were healthy. These data come from a study of cytomegalovirus exposure and HLA in healthy donors. Findings and caveats of the study: Most of the TCR beta V segments (in an earlier analysis) were productive either about 87% or about 30% of the time.

The study ran its PCR with 60 Vbeta and 13 Jbeta primers. As originally analysed: In a later analysis, of approximately 81 million unique beta chains, 9 million to 11 million appeared in at least two donors. Profiled with immunoSEQ multiplex PCR; TCRdb holds only in-frame clones, not every one. The V and J calls and clone size were taken over from that table, and D and trimming were inferred from the DNA. This table has around 300,000 clones, roughly 81% appearing once. There are 14 residues in the CDR3. CDR1 and CDR2 from the germline V gene are SGDLS and YYNGEE. With 0 bases removed from V and 5 bases from J, the gap between germline ends came to 10 bases.

The chain is built from TRBV9 and TRBJ2-3; D gene uncertain. The TCR sequence derives from a woman aged 40 to 50 in good health and CMV-seropositive. Sequences were obtained from PBMCs. The CDR3 is CASSVGVRLDTQYF. In nucleotides, the CDR3 is TGTGCCAGCAGCGTAGGGGTAAGACTAGATACGCAGTATTTT.